Below are 27 T cell receptor delta chains sequenced from a single sample in a study of DNA immune sequencing with unique molecular identifiers. Primers for all 8 TRDV and 4 TRDJ genes amplified genomic DNA in 32-plex. In around 3 barcoding PCR cycles, molecules received a 12-nucleotide UMI, then adapter PCR followed. TCRdb reprocessed the multiplex PCR reads using CATT. Of under 2,500 delta-chain clones detected, around 14% appear once; the ten largest clones hold 50% to 55%. The sample comprised gamma-delta T cells enriched from blood buffy coat, or unenriched PBMCs (not recorded which). Receptors originate from a human donor in good health.

As to this clone: The mismatch at residue 16 between this DNA's translation and the TCRdb protein of a much larger clone likely reflects a read error; the protein shown is translated from the DNA. This rearrangement joins TRDV2 to TRDJ3, with D perhaps TRDD3 (5 bases). Germline values: CDR1 GEAIGNYY, CDR2 EKD. This CDR3 contains 19 residues. The CDR3 loop is CACDQIKEEPSWDTRRMFF. The CDR3 nucleotides read TGTGCCTGTGACCAAATCAAGGAGGAACCCTCCTGGGACACCCGACGGATGTTTTTC.

Remarks on this clone: The protein held in TCRdb is that of a much larger clone and does not match this DNA's translation at residue 4, likely because of a read error; the protein shown is translated from the DNA. This chain connects TRDV2 to TRDJ3; TRDD3 might be the D (5 bases). This CDR3 is 20 amino acids long. CDR1 is GEAIGNYY and CDR2 is EKD in the germline V gene. The CDR3 DNA follows: TGTGCCTGTAACACCTTGGGGACCACGAACGGCTCCTGGGACACCCGACAGATGTTTTTC. Protein: CACNTLGTTNGSWDTRQMFF.

No V gene was called here, but the J gene is TRDJ2; the DNA was not compared with TRDD3, the D call given in the table. The CDR3 sequence is 27 residues long. The chain's CDR3 is CAWTEFLPKLGDTVDSRVSALTAQLFF. CDR3 nucleotides: TGTGCCTGGACCGAATTCCTACCCAAACTGGGGGATACAGTAGATTCAAGGGTCTCAGCTTTGACAGCACAACTCTTCTTT.

A word on this clone: TCRdb records a much larger clone's protein for this DNA, with a difference at residue 16 that likely arises from a read error; the protein given is the translation of the DNA. The rearrangement uses TRDV2 and TRDJ3; the D gene is possibly TRDD3 (5 bases). The V gene's germline CDR1 is GEAIGNYY and CDR2 EKD. The CDR3 is made up of 19 amino acids. CDR3 in amino acids: CACDTGGLRSSWDTRHMFF. CDR3 nucleotide sequence: TGTGCCTGTGACACGGGGGGGCTACGGAGCTCCTGGGACACCCGACATATGTTTTTC.

This clone was observed a few times. The J gene is given as TRDJ1, and the V gene is not called. CDR3 length: 18 residues. The CDR3 sequence is CALGKGYDPGGLLDKLIF. The CDR3 coding sequence is TGTGCTCTTGGGAAGGGGTATGACCCCGGGGGCCTTCTCGATAAACTCATCTTT.

In this sample, this clone is medium-sized. CDR3 sequence: CACDTWGIQSDKLIF. In DNA, the CDR3 is TGTGCCTGTGACACCTGGGGGATACAAAGCGATAAACTCATCTTT. This chain connects TRDV2 to TRDJ1, with 10 bases fitting TRDD3. Trimming removed 0 bases from V and 4 bases from J; junction bases left unmatched: 4. The CDR3 spans 15 residues. CDR1 and CDR2 from the germline V gene are GEAIGNYY and EKD.

Only a few counts were recorded for this clone. The protein that TCRdb holds for this DNA derives from a much larger clone and differs from the translated DNA at residue 10, which likely indicates a read error; the protein shown here is translated from the DNA. The genes are TRDV2 and TRDJ3; 11 nucleotides match TRDD3. This CDR3 is 20 amino acids long. The V segment lost 2 bases and the J segment 0 bases; nucleotides outside the gene matches: 8. Germline V CDR1 and CDR2: GEAIGNYY, EKD. The CDR3 region has the DNA TGTGCCTGTGACAAAGTACTGGGGGATAGGCGCTCCTGGGACACCCGACAGATGTTTTTC. Encoded protein: CACDKVLGDRRSWDTRQMFF.

This clone has more than one count but fewer than ten. TCRdb's listed protein matches a much larger clone and diverges from this DNA's translation at residue 15, likely through a read error; the protein shown comes from the DNA. This chain uses TRDV2 with TRDJ1; 7 positions match TRDD3. CDR1 is GEAIGNYY, CDR2 EKD, per germline. CDR3 size: 17 residues. CDR3 bases: TGTGCCTGTGACTCCCTCCTGGGGGCTCCCAACACCGATAAACACATCTTT. Its translation: CACDSLLGAPNTDKHIF.

A word on this clone: The protein TCRdb gives is from a much larger clone and does not agree with this DNA's translation at residue 11, likely a read error; the protein shown here comes from the DNA. The J gene is TRDJ2, the V gene TRDV2; TRDD3 agrees at 7 bases. The CDR3 consists of 19 residues. The V segment lost 4 bases and the J segment 4 bases; nucleotides outside the gene matches: 20. Germline V gene sequence: CDR1 GEAIGNYY, CDR2 EKD. DNA of the CDR3: TGTGCCTGTGATCAACTTGGCGGTACTGGGGAATACGCGACAGCACAACTCTTCTTT. It encodes CACDQLGGTGEYATAQLFF.

The V call is TRDV1, the J call TRDJ1; TRDD2 might be the D (8 bases). The CDR3 extends over 18 amino acids. CDR1 TSWWSYY and CDR2 QGS come from the germline V gene. V lost 1 base to trimming and J lost 7 bases, with 25 bases between them. The DNA of the CDR3 is TGTGCTCTTGGGGAACCTTCCTACGGAACGAGGGATACTGGTAAACTCATCTTT. This encodes CALGEPSYGTRDTGKLIF.

There are a few counts of this clone. A read error is the likely source, as a far larger clone sits one nucleotide away. This CDR3 is also generated by other DNA sequences in the sample. The rearrangement links TRDV2 to TRDJ1; a possible D gene is TRDD3 (5 bases). The CDR3 has 17 amino acids. CDR1 and CDR2 from the germline V gene are GEAIGNYY and EKD. With 0 bases removed from V and 2 bases from J, the gap between germline ends came to 18 bases. The CDR3 here is CACDTMDSYPSTDKLIF. In DNA, the CDR3 is TGTGCCTGTGACACCATGGATAGCTATCCAAGTACCGATAAACTCATCTTT.

As to this clone: The likely explanation is a read error, given a far larger clone one base away. Other DNA sequences in this specimen translate into the identical CDR3. The gene calls are TRDV2 and TRDJ1, with TRDD3 identical over 7 bases. Germline loops: CDR1 GEAIGNYY, CDR2 EKD. CDR3 length: 18 residues. The CDR3 spells CACDTVSGGSLVPDKLIF. The CDR3 bases are TGTGCCTGCGACACCGTATCCGGGGGATCCCTGGTGCCCGATAAACTCATCTTT.

In this sample, this clone turned up a few times. A far larger clone is just one base off, so this is likely a read error. The same CDR3 arises from other DNA sequences in this sample as well. The chain has TRDV2 and TRDJ1; TRDD3 agrees at 12 bases. With V trimmed by 2 bases and J by 3 bases, 6 bases remained unmatched. Germline V gives CDR1 GEAIGNYY, CDR2 EKD. This CDR3 is 16 amino acids long. Written as DNA, the CDR3 is TGTGCCTGTGACAAGCTGGGGGATACGCAAGCCGATAAACTCATCTTT. Translation gives CACDKLGDTQADKLIF.

In its sample, this clone is large (0.1 to 1%). Other DNA sequences of this sample code for an identical CDR3. CDR3 sequence: CACDTLTGGHDTDKLIF. As DNA, the CDR3 is TGTGCCTGTGACACCTTAACTGGGGGGCATGACACCGATAAACTCATCTTT. The chain uses TRDV2 and TRDJ1; TRDD3 matches 8 bases. Germline V CDR1 and CDR2: GEAIGNYY, EKD. The CDR3 is made up of 17 amino acids. V shed 0 bases and J 0 bases; nucleotides not matched to a gene: 8.

This clone turned up a few times. The TCRdb record carries a much larger clone's protein, which differs from this DNA's translation at residue 7; a read error is the likely cause, and the protein listed here is the DNA translation. The chain combines TRDV2 with TRDJ3; D unclear. This CDR3 region has 20 residues. V was cut by 0 bases and J by 0 bases, with 17 bases left in between. Germline-derived CDR1 and CDR2 are GEAIGNYY and EKD. The CDR3 protein is CACDTLVTTNGSWDTRQMFF. DNA for the CDR3: TGTGCCTGTGACACCTTGGTGACCACGAACGGCTCCTGGGACACCCGACAGATGTTTTTC.

CDR3 nucleotide sequence: TGTGCTCTTGGGGAACTCCCGCCTACTCCTGGGGGATGGGTCACCGATAAACTCATCTTT. It translates to CALGELPPTPGGWVTDKLIF. The J gene was recorded as TRDJ1; no V gene was called; TRDD3, the table's D call, was not compared with the DNA. The CDR3 loop spans 20 amino acids.

By sample share, this clone is large (0.1 to 1%). The same CDR3 is also encoded by other DNA sequences in this sample. This sequence joins TRDV2 and TRDJ1, with 8 bases aligning to TRDD2. The CDR3 length is 17 residues. The germline V gene encodes CDR1 GEAIGNYY and CDR2 EKD. J gave up 4 bases and V 1 base, and 13 bases lay outside the gene matches. CDR3 sequence reads: CACDTIASYAGLDKLIF. The CDR3 region has the DNA TGTGCCTGTGACACAATAGCTTCCTACGCGGGTCTCGATAAACTCATCTTT.

Regarding this clone: TCRdb shows a much larger clone's protein in place of this DNA's translation, and the two differ at residue 9, likely through a read error; the protein shown is translated from the DNA. This chain connects TRDV2 to TRDJ3; TRDD3 agrees at 7 bases. The ends lost 2 bases at V and 0 bases at J; junction bases unmatched: 12. The CDR3 has 20 amino acids. In germline, CDR1 is GEAIGNYY, CDR2 EKD. As DNA, the CDR3 is TGTGCCTGTGACAAAGTACTGGGGAATACGCGCTCCTGGGACACCCGACAGATGTTTTTC. Its protein is CACDKVLGNTRSWDTRQMFF.

To note about this clone: With a far larger clone one base away, a read error is the likely cause. Distinct nucleotide sequences in the sample also encode this CDR3. This chain connects TRDV2 to TRDJ1; 8 bases are a match to TRDD3. The CDR3 covers 20 residues. The V gene end was trimmed by 0 bases and the J gene end by 0 bases; junction bases not matched to a gene: 17. Germline assignment: CDR1 GEAIGNYY and CDR2 EKD. CDR3 in amino acids: CACDTLRVSGGHEYTDKLIF. CDR3 DNA: TGTGCCTGTGACACCTTGAGGGTTTCTGGGGGACACGAGTACACCGATAAACTCATCTTT.

This clone was seen ten or more times. This chain connects TRDV2 to TRDJ1, with TRDD3 identical over 13 bases. With 7 bases clipped from V and 2 bases from J, the junction kept 9 bases outside the gene matches. The CDR3 has 16 amino acids. Germline values: CDR1 GEAIGNYY, CDR2 EKD. The CDR3 DNA reads TGTGCCTGCGATGTACTGGGGGATACGCAGACCGATAAACTCATCTTT. Residues: CACDVLGDTQTDKLIF.

On this clone: The TCRdb record carries a much larger clone's protein, which differs from this DNA's translation at residue 5; a read error is the likely cause, and the protein listed here is the DNA translation. CDR3 sequence reads: CACDAMTGGASWDTRQMFF. CDR3 sequence (DNA): TGTGCCTGTGACGCGATGACTGGGGGGGCGTCCTGGGACACCCGACAGATGTTTTTC. This sequence joins TRDV2 and TRDJ3; 8 bases match TRDD3. With V trimmed by 3 bases and J by 1 base, 10 bases remained unmatched. The CDR3 length is 19 residues. The germline CDR1 and CDR2 sequences are GEAIGNYY and EKD.

This clone turned up a few times. TCRdb has a much larger clone's protein, which differs at residue 6 from the translation of this DNA, likely because of a read error; what is shown is the protein translated from the DNA. The chain uses TRDV2 and TRDJ1, with TRDD3 matching 9 bases. The germline CDR1 and CDR2 sequences are GEAIGNYY and EKD. V shed 0 bases and J 0 bases; nucleotides not matched to a gene: 7. The length of the CDR3 is 17 residues. The CDR3 region is CACDTERGYGNTDKLIF. Here the CDR3 DNA reads TGTGCCTGTGACACCGAGCGGGGATACGGTAACACCGATAAACTCATCTTT.

This clone was observed a few times. For this DNA, TCRdb reports the protein of a much larger clone, which diverges at residue 10, most likely from a read error; the protein presented here is translated directly from the DNA. The rearrangement links TRDV2 to TRDJ1; D ambiguous. There are 14 residues in the CDR3. The germline V gene has CDR1 GEAIGNYY and CDR2 EKD. The CDR3 spells CACDSVENTNKLIF. The CDR3 bases are TGTGCCTGTGATTCGGTAGAGAACACCAATAAACTCATCTTT.

Called V gene: TRAV29/DV5; the J gene was not called; no check of the table's D call, TRDD3, against the DNA was made. The CDR3 extends over 19 amino acids. Germline-derived CDR1 and CDR2 are NSMFDY and ISSIKDK. CDR3 sequence reads: CAASAWPPWPDYKTAQLFF. The CDR3 bases are TGTGCAGCAAGCGCGTGGCCCCCGTGGCCCGATTACAAGACAGCACAGCTCTTCTTT.

Concerning this clone: Translating this DNA gives a protein that differs at residue 17 from the TCRdb one, which belongs to a much larger clone; a read error is likely, and the protein shown is this translation. The chain has TRDV2 and TRDJ3; 7 bases align to TRDD3. Germline V gives CDR1 GEAIGNYY, CDR2 EKD. The length of the CDR3 is 18 residues. The CDR3 is CACDKILGSSWDTRQMIF. For the CDR3, the DNA is TGTGCCTGTGACAAAATACTGGGGAGCTCCTGGGACACCCGACAGATGATTTTC.

This clone has more than one count but fewer than ten. A read error is likely here: a far larger clone is one base away. The same CDR3 can be traced to other DNA sequences in this sample. This rearrangement joins TRDV2 to TRDJ1; 12 bases align to TRDD3. Germline CDR1 and CDR2: GEAIGNYY and EKD. This CDR3 has 15 amino acids. CDR3 DNA sequence: TGTGCCTGTGACACCGTTTCTGGGGGATACGATAAACTCATATTT. This gives the protein CACDTVSGGYDKLIF.

Within the sample, this clone is medium-sized. The rearrangement uses TRDV2 and TRDJ1; 8 bases fit TRDD3. Germline-derived CDR1 and CDR2 are GEAIGNYY and EKD. With V trimmed by 0 bases and J by 4 bases, 6 bases remained unmatched. This CDR3 is 15 amino acids long. As DNA, the CDR3 is TGTGCCTGTGACACCGTTGGGGGATTCGGCGATAAACTCATCTTT. This gives the protein CACDTVGGFGDKLIF.